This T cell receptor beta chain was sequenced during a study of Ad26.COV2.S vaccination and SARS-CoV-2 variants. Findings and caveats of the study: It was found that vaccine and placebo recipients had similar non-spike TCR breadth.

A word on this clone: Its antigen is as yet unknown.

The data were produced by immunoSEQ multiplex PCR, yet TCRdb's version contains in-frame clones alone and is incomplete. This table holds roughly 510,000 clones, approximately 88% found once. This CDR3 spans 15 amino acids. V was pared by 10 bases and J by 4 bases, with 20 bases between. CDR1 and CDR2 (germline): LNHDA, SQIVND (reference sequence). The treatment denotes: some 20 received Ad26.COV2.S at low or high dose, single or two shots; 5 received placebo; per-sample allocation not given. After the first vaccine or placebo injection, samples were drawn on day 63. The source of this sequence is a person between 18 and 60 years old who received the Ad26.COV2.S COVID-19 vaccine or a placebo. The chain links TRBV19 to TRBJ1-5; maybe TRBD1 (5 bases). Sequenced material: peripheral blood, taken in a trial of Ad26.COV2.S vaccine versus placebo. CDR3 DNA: TGTGCCAAATCGGGGCTCCGGGACTTTAATCAGCCCCAGCATTTT. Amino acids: CAKSGLRDFNQPQHF.